A single sample gave rise to the 22 T cell receptor beta chains below, sequenced in a study of radiation and T cells in renal cell carcinoma. Clones were sequenced by immunoSEQ multiplex PCR, and TCRdb holds only the in-frame ones, with some missing. The top ten hold around 9.4% of the sample, which has roughly 86,000 clones, roughly 80% seen once. The time point denotes: blood 4 weeks post-SBRT, at nephrectomy. The treatment: 15 Gy SBRT to primary tumor, nephrectomy 4 weeks later. The sequences come from blood, collected from a patient whose treatment included radiotherapy and nephrectomy. The receptor source for this set is a man in his fifties or sixties with renal cell carcinoma.

This rearrangement joins TRBV12-5 to TRBJ2-5; D possibly matches TRBD1 or TRBD2 (5 bases each). The CDR3 totals 14 residues. V lost 7 bases to trimming and J lost 2 bases, with 14 bases between them. Germline lookup yields CDR1 LGHNT and CDR2 FRNRAP. DNA for the CDR3: TGTGCTAGTGCTTCTGGGACGGTTCAAGAGACCCAGTACTTC. The encoded protein is CASASGTVQETQYF. The whole variable domain, filled in from reference TRBV12-5 and TRBJ2-5, reads DARVTQTPRHKVTEMGQEVTMRCQPILGHNTVFWYRQTMMQGLELLAYFRNRAPLDDSGMPKDRFSAEMPDATLATLKIQPSEPRDSAVYFCASASGTVQETQYFGPGTRLLVL.

The V and J genes are TRBV4-1 and TRBJ2-7; D call uncertain. This CDR3 region has 16 residues. V lost 0 bases and J 0 bases, leaving 12 bases between the germline ends. Germline CDR1 MGHRA, CDR2 YSYEKL. CDR3 residues: CASSQDRVGNSYEQYF. The CDR3 bases are TGCGCCAGCAGCCAAGATCGAGTTGGCAACTCCTACGAGCAGTACTTC.

V usage is TRBV5-4 and J usage is TRBJ1-5, with 7 bases that match TRBD1. This CDR3 has 14 amino acids. V lost 3 bases to trimming and J lost 4 bases; unmatched junction nucleotides: 4. Germline-derived CDR1 and CDR2 are SGHNT and YYREEE (reference sequence). CDR3 protein: CASSSGQPNQPQHF. CDR3 nucleotide sequence: TGTGCCAGCAGCTCGGGACAGCCAAATCAGCCCCAGCATTTT.

This chain links TRBV4-2 with TRBJ1-1; 9 bases agree with TRBD1. Germline CDR1 reads LGHNA; CDR2 reads YNFKEQ. This CDR3 spans 15 amino acids. Germline trimming cut 3 bases from V and 4 bases from J; bases unmatched to any gene: 6. The CDR3 nucleotides read TGTGCCAGCAGCCAGGAGGGACAGGGAAGCACTGAAGCTTTCTTT. Translation gives CASSQEGQGSTEAFF.

The V call is TRBV18, the J call TRBJ1-5, with D tentatively TRBD1 (6 bases). Trimming cost V 4 bases and J 7 bases, with 20 bases left between them. Germline CDR1 reads KGHSH; CDR2 reads LQKENI. The CDR3 length is 16 residues. Here the CDR3 reads CASSLMTTGQGQPQHF. The CDR3, as DNA: TGTGCCAGCTCACTCATGACTACAGGGCAGGGGCAGCCCCAGCATTTT.

This clone has only one observation. V is TRBV7-9 and J is TRBJ2-7; the D is unclear. Germline CDR1 is SEHNR and CDR2 is FQNEAQ (reference sequence). CDR3 length: 14 amino acids. V lost 1 base to trimming and J lost 0 bases, with 7 bases between them. The DNA of the CDR3 is TGTGCCAGCAGCTTAGTTCCCCCCTCCTACGAGCAGTACTTC. This encodes CASSLVPPSYEQYF. The whole variable domain, remainder taken from reference TRBV7-9 and TRBJ2-7, is DTGVSQNPRHKITKRGQNVTFRCDPISEHNRLYWYRQTLGQGPEFLTYFQNEAQLEKSRLLSDRFSAERPKGSFSTLEIQRTEQGDSAMYLCASSLVPPSYEQYFGPGTRLTVT.

This rearrangement joins TRBV30 to TRBJ1-6; D remains ambiguous. This CDR3 region has 13 residues. V lost 4 bases and J lost 0, with 4 bases in between. The V gene's germline CDR1 is GTSNPN and CDR2 SVGIG (reference sequence). The chain's CDR3 is CAWMGSYNSPLHF. CDR3 nucleotide sequence: TGTGCCTGGATGGGCTCCTATAATTCACCCCTCCACTTT.

This clone appeared once. The V call is TRBV9, the J call TRBJ2-1; a possible D gene is TRBD1 (5 bases). V was shortened by 2 bases and J by 10 bases, with 13 bases between the two germline ends. This CDR3 contains 13 residues. The germline V gene encodes CDR1 SGDLS and CDR2 YYNGEE. CDR3 protein: CASSVGLTEEQFF. The CDR3 coding sequence is TGTGCCAGCAGCGTTGGCCTGACAGAAGAGCAGTTCTTC.

The chain recombines TRBV7-2 with TRBJ2-7, with D maybe TRBD2 (6 bases). This CDR3 region has 15 residues. The germline gives CDR1 SGHTA, CDR2 FQGNSA. With 1 base removed from V and 6 bases from J, the gap between germline ends came to 16 bases. Here the CDR3 reads CASSLEIVRGGEQYF. The DNA for the CDR3 is TGTGCCAGCAGCTTAGAGATTGTTAGGGGAGGCGAGCAGTACTTC.

This sequence joins TRBV9 and TRBJ2-3; TRBD1 matches at 10 bases. CDR3 length: 15 amino acids. CDR1 and CDR2 (germline): SGDLS, YYNGEE. J lost 1 base, V lost 2 bases, and 1 base had no gene match. The CDR3 protein is CASSVGTGGTDTQYF. Here the CDR3 DNA reads TGTGCCAGCAGCGTTGGGACAGGGGGCACAGATACGCAGTATTTT.

The chain has TRBV23-1 and TRBJ1-5; D gene uncertain. TRBV23-1 belongs to the ORF category, with a function that is uncertain. This CDR3 is built from 13 residues. V gave up 6 bases and J gave up 4 bases, with 10 bases separating them. This CDR3 is CASSQVINQPQHF. The CDR3 coding sequence is TGCGCCAGCAGCCAGGTAATTAATCAGCCCCAGCATTTT.

The chain has TRBV9 and TRBJ1-2; unclear D gene. CDR1 is SGDLS, CDR2 YYNGEE, per germline. The CDR3 spans 15 residues. Trimming took off 4 bases at V and 1 base at J, with 14 bases between the two ends. The CDR3 reads CASSPSFEGNYGYTF. CDR3 nucleotide sequence: TGTGCCAGCAGCCCCTCGTTTGAGGGTAACTATGGCTACACCTTC.

The rearrangement uses TRBV6-6 and TRBJ2-7; the D is unclear. From germline, CDR1 is MNHNY and CDR2 SVGAGI (reference sequence). This CDR3 is built from 13 residues. Trimming took 6 bases from V and 3 from J, leaving 12 bases between them. The CDR3 DNA reads as TGTGCCAGCAGAGCATCCGACGACTACGAGCAGTACTTC. Translating it yields CASRASDDYEQYF.

V is TRBV27 and J is TRBJ2-1, with D possibly TRBD1 on 5 matching bases. The CDR3 is 14 residues long. Germline assignment: CDR1 MNHEY and CDR2 SMNVEV (reference sequence). V was trimmed by 5 bases and J by 2 bases, leaving 10 bases between them. CDR3 sequence reads: CASSQAGPYNEQFF. The DNA for the CDR3 is TGTGCCAGCAGTCAAGCAGGGCCCTACAATGAGCAGTTCTTC.

This clone was detected once. This same CDR3 is encoded by further DNA sequences in the sample. The chain carries TRBV5-1 and TRBJ2-3, with no clear D. Germline values: CDR1 SGHRS, CDR2 YFSETQ. The CDR3 extends over 13 amino acids. Trimming stripped 0 bases from V and 1 base from J, with 3 bases between. The CDR3 reads CASSLVGTDTQYF. The DNA of the CDR3 is TGCGCCAGCAGCTTGGTTGGCACAGATACGCAGTATTTT.

The chain carries TRBV6-5 and TRBJ2-5; D possibly corresponds to TRBD1 (5 bases). V lost 7 bases and J lost 0, with 15 bases in between. CDR1 and CDR2 from the germline V gene are MNHEY and SVGAGI. The CDR3 runs 15 residues. CDR3 nucleotides: TGTGCCAGCACTTCTGCTCGACAGTACCAAGAGACCCAGTACTTC. Encoded protein: CASTSARQYQETQYF.

V usage is TRBV7-9 and J usage is TRBJ2-2; D is uncertain. The germline V gene encodes CDR1 SEHNR and CDR2 FQNEAQ (reference sequence). This CDR3 is built from 13 residues. Trimming took 6 bases from V and 8 from J, leaving 13 bases between them. CDR3 nucleotide sequence: TGTGCCAGCAGACAATTCACGACTGGGGAGCTGTTTTTT. Translation gives CASRQFTTGELFF.

This chain connects TRBV2 to TRBJ1-1, with D perhaps TRBD1 (5 bases). The ends were cut back, 6 bases at V and 5 bases at J, with 13 bases in the middle. CDR1 and CDR2 (germline): SNHLY, FYNNEI. CDR3 length: 13 amino acids. The CDR3 here is CASRFQGFTEAFF. Written as DNA, the CDR3 is TGTGCCAGCAGATTCCAGGGTTTTACTGAAGCTTTCTTT.

The chain recombines TRBV27 with TRBJ1-2; TRBD1 matches 7 bases. Germline CDR1 reads MNHEY; CDR2 reads SMNVEV (reference sequence). The J segment lost 4 bases and the V segment lost 6 bases, leaving 5 bases of the junction unmatched. This CDR3 comprises 13 residues. Here the CDR3 DNA reads TGTGCCAGCAGCATTGACAGGGCCTATGGCTACACCTTC. As protein: CASSIDRAYGYTF.

This clone was counted once. This sequence joins TRBV6-1 and TRBJ2-7; 9 nucleotides agree with TRBD2. CDR1 is MNHNS and CDR2 is SASEGT in the germline V gene. The trim removed 2 bases at V and 5 bases at J, leaving 28 bases unmatched. The CDR3 contains 22 residues. The CDR3 spells CASSELPPPGAGGLGGLDEQYF. CDR3 nucleotide sequence: TGTGCCAGCAGTGAACTACCCCCCCCCGGGGCGGGAGGGCTCGGGGGTCTGGACGAGCAGTACTTC.

This chain joins TRBV5-1 and TRBJ2-3; 9 bases agree with TRBD1. Losses at the gene ends were 0 bases for V and 6 bases for J; bases not matched to a gene: 23. CDR1 and CDR2 (germline): SGHRS, YFSETQ. The CDR3 is made up of 21 amino acids. The CDR3 reads CASSLAAGTGFSLGNRDTQYF. CDR3 nucleotides: TGCGCCAGCAGCTTGGCTGCCGGGACAGGGTTTAGTCTCGGGAACCGGGATACGCAGTATTTT.

The chain recombines TRBV28 with TRBJ1-2; 9 bases are a match to TRBD1. The CDR3 spans 16 residues. The germline V gene encodes CDR1 MDHEN and CDR2 SYDVKM. Trimming took 7 bases from V and 2 from J; bases not matched to a gene: 11. CDR3: CASTTTPGQGNYGYTF. The CDR3, as DNA: TGTGCCAGCACTACCACCCCGGGACAGGGAAACTATGGCTACACCTTC.